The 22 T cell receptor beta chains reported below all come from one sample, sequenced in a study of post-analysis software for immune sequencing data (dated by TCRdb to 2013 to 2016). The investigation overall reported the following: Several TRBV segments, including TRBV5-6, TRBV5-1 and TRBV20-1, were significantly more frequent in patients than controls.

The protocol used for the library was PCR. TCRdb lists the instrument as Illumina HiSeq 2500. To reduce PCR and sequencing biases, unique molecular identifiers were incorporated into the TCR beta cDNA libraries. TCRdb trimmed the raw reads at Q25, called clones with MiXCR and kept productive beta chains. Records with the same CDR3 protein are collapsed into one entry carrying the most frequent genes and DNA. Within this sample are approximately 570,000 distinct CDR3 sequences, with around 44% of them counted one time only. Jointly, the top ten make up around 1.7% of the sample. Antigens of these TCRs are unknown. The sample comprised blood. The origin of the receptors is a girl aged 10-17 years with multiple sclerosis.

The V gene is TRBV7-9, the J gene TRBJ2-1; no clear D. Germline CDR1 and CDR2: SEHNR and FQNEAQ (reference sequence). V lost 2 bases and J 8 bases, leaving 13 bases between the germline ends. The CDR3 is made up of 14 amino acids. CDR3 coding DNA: TGTGCCAGCAGCTTACGGTTAGGGCAGGATGAGCAGTTCTTC. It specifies CASSLRLGQDEQFF.

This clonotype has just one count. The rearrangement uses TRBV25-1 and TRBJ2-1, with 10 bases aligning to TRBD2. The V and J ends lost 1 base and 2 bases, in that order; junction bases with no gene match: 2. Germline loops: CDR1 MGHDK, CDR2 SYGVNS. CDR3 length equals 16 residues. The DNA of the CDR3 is TGTGCCAGCAGTGAATCAGCGGGGGGGGCCTACAATGAGCAGTTCTTC. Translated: CASSESAGGAYNEQFF.

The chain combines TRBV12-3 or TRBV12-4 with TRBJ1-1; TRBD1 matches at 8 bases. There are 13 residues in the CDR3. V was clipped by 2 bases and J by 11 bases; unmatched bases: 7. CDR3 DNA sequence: TGTGCCAGCAGTTTATCCGAACAGGGGGAGGCTTTCTTT. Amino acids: CASSLSEQGEAFF.

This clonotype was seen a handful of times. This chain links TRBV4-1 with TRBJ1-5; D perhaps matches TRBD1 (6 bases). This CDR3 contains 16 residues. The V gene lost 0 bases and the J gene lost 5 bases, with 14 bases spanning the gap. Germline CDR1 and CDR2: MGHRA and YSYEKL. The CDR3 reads CASSQEGGGRDQPQHF. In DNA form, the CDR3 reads TGCGCCAGCAGCCAAGAAGGTGGGGGCAGAGATCAGCCCCAGCATTTT.

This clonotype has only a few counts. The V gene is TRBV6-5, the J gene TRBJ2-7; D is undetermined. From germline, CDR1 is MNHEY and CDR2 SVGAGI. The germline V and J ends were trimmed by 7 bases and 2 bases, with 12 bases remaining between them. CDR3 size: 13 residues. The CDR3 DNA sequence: TGTGCCAGCACCCACGGGCAGACCTACGAGCAGTACTTC. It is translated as CASTHGQTYEQYF.

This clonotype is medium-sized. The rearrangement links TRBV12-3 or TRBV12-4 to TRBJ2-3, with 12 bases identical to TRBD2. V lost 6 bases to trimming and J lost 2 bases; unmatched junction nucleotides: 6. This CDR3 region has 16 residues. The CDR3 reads CASRLAGGLSTDTQYF. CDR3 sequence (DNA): TGTGCCAGCAGACTAGCGGGGGGTCTTTCCACAGATACGCAGTATTTT.

This CDR3 reads CASSLGGGKDNEQFF. For the CDR3, the DNA is TGTGCCAGCAGTTTAGGAGGGGGCAAAGACAATGAGCAGTTCTTC. The chain combines TRBV12-3 or TRBV12-4 with TRBJ2-1; 7 positions match TRBD1. V lost 1 base and J lost 5; bases outside the gene matches: 5. The CDR3 has 15 residues.

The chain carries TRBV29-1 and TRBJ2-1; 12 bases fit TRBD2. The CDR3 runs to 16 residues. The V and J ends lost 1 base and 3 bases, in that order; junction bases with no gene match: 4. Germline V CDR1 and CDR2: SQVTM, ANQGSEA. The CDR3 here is CSVEGLAGEDYNEQFF. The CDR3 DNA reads TGCAGCGTTGAAGGACTAGCGGGGGAGGACTACAATGAGCAGTTCTTC.

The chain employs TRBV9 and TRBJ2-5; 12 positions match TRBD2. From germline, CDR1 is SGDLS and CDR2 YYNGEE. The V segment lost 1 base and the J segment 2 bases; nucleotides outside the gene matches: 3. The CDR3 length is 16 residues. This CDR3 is CASSVTSGGIQETQYF. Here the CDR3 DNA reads TGTGCCAGCAGCGTAACTAGCGGGGGGATACAAGAGACCCAGTACTTC.

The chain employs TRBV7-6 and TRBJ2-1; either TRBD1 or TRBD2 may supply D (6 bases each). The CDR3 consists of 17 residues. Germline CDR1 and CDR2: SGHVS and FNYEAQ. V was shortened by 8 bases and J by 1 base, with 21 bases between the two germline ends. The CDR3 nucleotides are TGTGCCAGCGGGAAGATAAGGGGGGACCATTCCTACAATGAGCAGTTCTTC. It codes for CASGKIRGDHSYNEQFF. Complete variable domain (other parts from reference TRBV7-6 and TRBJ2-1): GAGVSQSPRYKVTKRGQDVALRCDPISGHVSLYWYRQALGQGPEFLTYFNYEAQQDKSGLPNDRFSAERPEGSISTLTIQRTEQRDSAMYRCASGKIRGDHSYNEQFFGPGTRLTVL.

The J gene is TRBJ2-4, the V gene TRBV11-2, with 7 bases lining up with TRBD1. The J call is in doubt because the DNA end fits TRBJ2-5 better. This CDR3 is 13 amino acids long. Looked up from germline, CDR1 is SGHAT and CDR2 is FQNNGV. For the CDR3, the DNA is TGTGCCAGCAGCCCGACAGGGATAGAGACCCAGTACTTC. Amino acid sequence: CASSPTGIETQYF.

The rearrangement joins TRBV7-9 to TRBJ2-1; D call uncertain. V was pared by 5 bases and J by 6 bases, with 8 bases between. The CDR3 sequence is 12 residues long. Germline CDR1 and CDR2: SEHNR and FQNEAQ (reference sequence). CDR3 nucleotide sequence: TGTGCCAGCAGCCGAACGGGCAATGAGCAGTTCTTC. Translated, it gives CASSRTGNEQFF.

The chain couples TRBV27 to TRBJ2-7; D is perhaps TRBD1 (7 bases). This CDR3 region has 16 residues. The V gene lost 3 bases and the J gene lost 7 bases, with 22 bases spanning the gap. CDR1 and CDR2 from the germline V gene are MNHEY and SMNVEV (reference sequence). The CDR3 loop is CASSFSRLTGRNEQYF. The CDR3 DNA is TGTGCCAGCAGTTTCTCCCGCCTGACAGGGAGGAATGAGCAGTACTTC.

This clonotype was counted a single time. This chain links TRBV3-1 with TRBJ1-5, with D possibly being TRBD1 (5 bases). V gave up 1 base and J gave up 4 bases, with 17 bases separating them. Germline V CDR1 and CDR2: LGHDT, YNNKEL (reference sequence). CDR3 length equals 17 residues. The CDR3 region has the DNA TGTGCCAGCAGCCAAGGACTGGCGGGGACCGATAATCAGCCCCAGCATTTT. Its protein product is CASSQGLAGTDNQPQHF. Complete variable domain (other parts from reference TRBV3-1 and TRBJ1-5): DTAVSQTPKYLVTQMGNDKSIKCEQNLGHDTMYWYKQDSKKFLKIMFSYNNKELIINETVPNRFSPKSPDKAHLNLHINSLELGDSAVYFCASSQGLAGTDNQPQHFGDGTRLSIL.

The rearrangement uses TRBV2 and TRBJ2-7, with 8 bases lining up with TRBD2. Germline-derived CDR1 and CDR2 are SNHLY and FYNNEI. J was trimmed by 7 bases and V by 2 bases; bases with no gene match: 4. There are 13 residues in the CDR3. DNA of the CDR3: TGTGCCAGCAGTGAACGGGGGGGGAATGAGCAGTACTTC. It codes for CASSERGGNEQYF.

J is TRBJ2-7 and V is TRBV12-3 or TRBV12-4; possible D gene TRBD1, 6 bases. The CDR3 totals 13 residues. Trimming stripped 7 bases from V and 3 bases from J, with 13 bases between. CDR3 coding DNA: TGTGCCAGCACCCAGGGGTTCAACTACGAGCAGTACTTC. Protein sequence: CASTQGFNYEQYF.

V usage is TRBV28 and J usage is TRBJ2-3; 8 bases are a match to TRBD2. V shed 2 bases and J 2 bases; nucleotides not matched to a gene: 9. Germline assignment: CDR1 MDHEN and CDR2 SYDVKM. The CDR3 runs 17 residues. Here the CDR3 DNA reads TGTGCCAGCAGTTTAGGGGAGCTAGCGGGTCCCACAGATACGCAGTATTTT. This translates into CASSLGELAGPTDTQYF. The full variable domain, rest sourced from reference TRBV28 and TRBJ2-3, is DVKVTQSSRYLVKRTGEKVFLECVQDMDHENMFWYRQDPGLGLRLIYFSYDVKMKEKGDIPEGYSVSREKKERFSLILESASTNQTSMYLCASSLGELAGPTDTQYFGPGTRLTVL.

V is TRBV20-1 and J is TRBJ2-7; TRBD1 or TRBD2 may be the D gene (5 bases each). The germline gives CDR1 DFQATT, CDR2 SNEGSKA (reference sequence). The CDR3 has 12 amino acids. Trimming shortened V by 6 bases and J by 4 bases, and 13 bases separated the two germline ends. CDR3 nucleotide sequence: TGCAGTGCACGAGGGGTCGATTACGAGCAGTACTTC. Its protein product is CSARGVDYEQYF.

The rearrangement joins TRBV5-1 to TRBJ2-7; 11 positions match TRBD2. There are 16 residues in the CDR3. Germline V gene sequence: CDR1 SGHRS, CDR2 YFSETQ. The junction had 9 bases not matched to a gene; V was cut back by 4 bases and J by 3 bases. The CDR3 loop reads CASSANLAGGGYEQYF. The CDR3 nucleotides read TGCGCCAGCAGCGCGAATTTAGCGGGAGGGGGCTACGAGCAGTACTTC.

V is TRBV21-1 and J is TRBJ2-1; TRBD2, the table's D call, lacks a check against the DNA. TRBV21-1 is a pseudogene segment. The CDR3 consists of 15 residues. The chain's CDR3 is CASSNGGGLYNEQFF. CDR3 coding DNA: TGTGCCAGCAGCAACGGGGGGGGACTTTACAATGAGCAGTTCTTC.

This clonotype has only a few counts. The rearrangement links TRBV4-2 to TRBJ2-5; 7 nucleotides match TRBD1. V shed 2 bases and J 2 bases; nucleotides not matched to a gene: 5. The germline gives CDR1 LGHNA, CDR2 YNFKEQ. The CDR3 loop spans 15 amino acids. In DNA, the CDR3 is TGTGCCAGCAGCCAACGACAGGGTGCACAAGAGACCCAGTACTTC. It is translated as CASSQRQGAQETQYF.

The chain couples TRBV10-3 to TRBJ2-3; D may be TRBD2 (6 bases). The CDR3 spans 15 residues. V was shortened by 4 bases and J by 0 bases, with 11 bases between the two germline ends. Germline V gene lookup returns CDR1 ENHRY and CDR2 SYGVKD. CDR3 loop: CAISVLGTSTDTQYF. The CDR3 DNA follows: TGTGCCATCAGTGTTCTGGGGACTAGCACAGATACGCAGTATTTT.